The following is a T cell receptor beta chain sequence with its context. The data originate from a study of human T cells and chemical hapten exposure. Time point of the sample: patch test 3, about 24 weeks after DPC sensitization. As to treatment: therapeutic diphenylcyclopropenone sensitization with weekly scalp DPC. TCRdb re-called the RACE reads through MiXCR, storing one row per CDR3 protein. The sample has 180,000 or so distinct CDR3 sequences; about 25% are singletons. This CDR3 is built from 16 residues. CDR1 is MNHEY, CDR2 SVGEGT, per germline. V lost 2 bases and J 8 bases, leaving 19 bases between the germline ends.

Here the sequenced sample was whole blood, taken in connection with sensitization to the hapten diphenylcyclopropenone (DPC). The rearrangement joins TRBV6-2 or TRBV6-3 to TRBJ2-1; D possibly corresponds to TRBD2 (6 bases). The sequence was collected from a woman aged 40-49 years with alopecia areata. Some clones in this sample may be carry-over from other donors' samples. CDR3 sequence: CASSYPRQAGKDEQFF. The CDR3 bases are TGTGCCAGCAGTTACCCTCGGCAGGCGGGAAAGGATGAGCAGTTCTTC.